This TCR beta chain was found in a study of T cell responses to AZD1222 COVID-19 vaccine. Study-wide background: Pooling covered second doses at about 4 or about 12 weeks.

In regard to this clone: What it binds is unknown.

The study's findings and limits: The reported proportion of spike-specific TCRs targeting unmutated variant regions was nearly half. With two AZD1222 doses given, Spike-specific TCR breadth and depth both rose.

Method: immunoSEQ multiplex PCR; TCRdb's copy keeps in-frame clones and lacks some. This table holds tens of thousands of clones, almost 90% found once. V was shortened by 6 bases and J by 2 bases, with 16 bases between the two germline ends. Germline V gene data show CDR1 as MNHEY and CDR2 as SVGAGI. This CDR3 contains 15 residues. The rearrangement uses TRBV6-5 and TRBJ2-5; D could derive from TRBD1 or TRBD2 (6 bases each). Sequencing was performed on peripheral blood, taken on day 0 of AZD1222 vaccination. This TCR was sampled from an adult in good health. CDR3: CASRSTGRYQETQYF. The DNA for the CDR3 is TGTGCCAGCAGGAGTACAGGGAGGTATCAAGAGACCCAGTACTTC.